The 32 T cell receptor beta chains given below trace back to one sample, sequenced in a study of low-dose radiotherapy and immunotherapy resistance in tumors. The sample's time point: after trial treatment. Noted treatment: LDRT plus nivolumab, ipilimumab, low-dose cyclophosphamide and aspirin (RACIN trial). Alpha and beta chains were covered, as first-strand cDNA relied on TRAV- and TRBV-specific primers. Over around 19 PCR cycles, TCRs were amplified from a constant-region primer and V-primer adapter. Using its own MiXCR run on the reads, TCRdb lists one record per CDR3 protein. In the table there are about 80,000 distinct CDR3 sequences, about 17% of which are singletons. The source material was PBMCs, sampled after low-dose radiotherapy plus immunotherapy. These receptors all stem from a male donor with prostate cancer.

This rearrangement joins TRBV20-1 to TRBJ1-2; no clear D gene. Germline V CDR1 and CDR2: DFQATT, SNEGSKA (reference sequence). The V end was cut by 4 bases, the J end by 4 bases, with 10 bases between. The CDR3 runs to 12 residues. This chain's CDR3 is CSAIPGTYGYTF. Here the CDR3 DNA reads TGCAGTGCTATTCCGGGTACCTATGGCTACACCTTC.

This clonotype occurred many times. The chain is built from TRBV19 and TRBJ2-7; 9 bases are a match to TRBD1. The V and J ends lost 5 bases and 3 bases, in that order; junction bases with no gene match: 8. The CDR3 length is 15 residues. In germline, CDR1 is LNHDA, CDR2 SQIVND (reference sequence). CDR3 coding DNA: TGTGCCAGTAGTGAACCCGGGACAGGGTTCTACGAGCAGTACTTC. This sequence encodes CASSEPGTGFYEQYF.

This clonotype was seen at least ten times. This chain links TRBV27 with TRBJ2-7; D may be TRBD1 (5 bases). The germline V gene has CDR1 MNHEY and CDR2 SMNVEV (reference sequence). The CDR3 sequence is 15 residues long. V lost 0 bases, J lost 0 bases, and 9 bases lay in between. The CDR3, as DNA: TGTGCCAGCAGTTTATCAGGGGTGACCTCCTACGAGCAGTACTTC. This translates into CASSLSGVTSYEQYF.

This clonotype was recorded at least ten times. The genes are TRBV4-3 and TRBJ2-5, with a weak D call TRBD2 (5 bases). Trimming removed 3 bases from V and 2 bases from J, with 10 bases in between. CDR3 size: 14 residues. From germline, CDR1 is LGHNA and CDR2 YSLEER. DNA of the CDR3: TGCGCCAGCAGCCATCGACTACAACAAGAGACCCAGTACTTC. Translation gives CASSHRLQQETQYF.

This clonotype has at least ten counts. This rearrangement joins TRBV7-6 to TRBJ2-1; D gene uncertain. Germline V gene sequence: CDR1 SGHVS, CDR2 FNYEAQ. The CDR3 loop spans 15 amino acids. Trimming pared 0 bases from V and 2 bases from J, leaving 8 bases between. The CDR3 coding sequence is TGTGCCAGCAGCTTAGCGCGCAGCCCCTACAATGAGCAGTTCTTC. It translates to CASSLARSPYNEQFF.

The sample holds many counts of this clonotype. CDR3 DNA sequence: TGTGCCAGTACCACCTCCCTGCCCATCTTCGGTGGCTACACCTTC. Translating it yields CASTTSLPIFGGYTF. This chain connects TRBV19 to TRBJ1-2; D remains unclear. The CDR3 consists of 15 residues. Germline V lookup: CDR1 LNHDA, CDR2 SQIVND (reference sequence). V lost 7 bases and J 7 bases, leaving 22 bases between the germline ends. The whole variable domain, remainder taken from reference TRBV19 and TRBJ1-2, is DGGITQSPKYLFRKEGQNVTLSCEQNLNHDAMYWYRQDPGQGLRLIYYSQIVNDFQKGDIAEGYSVSREKKESFPLTVTSAQKNPTAFYLCASTTSLPIFGGYTFGSGTRLTVV.

At least ten counts were recorded for this clonotype. V is TRBV6-1 and J is TRBJ2-7, with 14 bases aligning to TRBD2. Germline V gene sequence: CDR1 MNHNS, CDR2 SASEGT. The CDR3 is 14 residues long. Trimming took 4 bases from V and 7 from J; bases not matched to a gene: 3. This chain's CDR3 is CASSGGLAGEEQYF. The CDR3, as DNA: TGTGCCAGCAGTGGGGGACTAGCGGGAGAAGAGCAGTACTTC.

This clonotype occurred many times. The chain links TRBV20-1 to TRBJ1-6, with D uncertain. Trimming left V 0 bases short and J 9 bases short, with 9 bases between. The germline CDR1 and CDR2 sequences are DFQATT and SNEGSKA (reference sequence). CDR3 length equals 13 residues. The CDR3 reads CSARDPGTSPLHF. DNA of the CDR3: TGCAGTGCTAGAGATCCGGGAACTTCACCCCTCCACTTT.

J is TRBJ2-7 and V is TRBV27; possible D gene TRBD1, 5 bases. Germline assignment: CDR1 MNHEY and CDR2 SMNVEV (reference sequence). This CDR3 is built from 15 residues. Trimming removed 5 bases at V and 2 bases at J, with 16 bases between. DNA of the CDR3: TGTGCCAGCAGTCCCCAGGGTAAGCCAACCTACGAGCAGTACTTC. Its translation: CASSPQGKPTYEQYF.

On this clonotype: A single base is all that separates this from a far larger clone, so a read error is likely. The chain couples TRBV4-2 to TRBJ2-5; TRBD1 matches 10 bases. CDR1 is LGHNA, CDR2 YNFKEQ, per germline. V dropped 5 bases and J dropped 6; count of bases not matched to a gene: 9. The CDR3 consists of 15 residues. The CDR3 nucleotides read TGTGCCAGCAGCATGACAGGGGGCAGGCAAAAGACCCAGTACTTC. Protein product: CASSMTGGRQKTQYF.

This clonotype was counted many times. The chain uses TRBV29-1 and TRBJ2-3, with TRBD2 matching over 8 bases. Germline V lookup: CDR1 SQVTM, CDR2 ANQGSEA. This CDR3 is built from 16 residues. Trimming cost V 7 bases and J 4 bases; bases outside gene matches: 16. CDR3 region: CSDEAGGAGVADTQYF. The CDR3 DNA sequence: TGCAGCGACGAGGCCGGGGGAGCGGGAGTGGCAGATACGCAGTATTTT.

This clonotype was picked up many times. V and J are TRBV2 and TRBJ2-3; 7 bases align to TRBD1. V shed 5 bases, J shed 5 bases, and the junction held 7 bases outside the gene matches. Germline V gene lookup returns CDR1 SNHLY and CDR2 FYNNEI. CDR3 length: 14 amino acids. The CDR3 sequence: CASSPRTGGDTQYF. As DNA, the CDR3 is TGTGCCAGCAGTCCCCGGACAGGAGGAGATACGCAGTATTTT.

A note on this clonotype: This may be a read error, as it is one base from a much larger clone. This rearrangement joins TRBV30 to TRBJ2-4, with TRBD1 matching over 7 bases. CDR1 is GTSNPN, CDR2 SVGIG, per germline (reference sequence). The CDR3 sequence is 14 residues long. With V trimmed by 8 bases and J by 13 bases, 20 bases remained unmatched. The DNA of the CDR3 is TGTGCCCTGGACATACAGGGGACCTACAATGAGCAGTACTTC. Its protein is CALDIQGTYNEQYF.

There are many counts of this clonotype. The chain is built from TRBV19 and TRBJ2-1, with D perhaps being TRBD1 or TRBD2 (5 bases each). The CDR3 is made up of 13 amino acids. Trimming shortened V by 6 bases and J by 4 bases, and 10 bases separated the two germline ends. Germline CDR1 is LNHDA and CDR2 is SQIVND (reference sequence). The CDR3 region has the DNA TGTGCCAGTAGCCAGAGGGGTTACAATGAGCAGTTCTTC. Protein sequence: CASSQRGYNEQFF.

On this clonotype: With a far larger clone one base away, a read error is the likely cause. The gene calls are TRBV7-2 and TRBJ2-4; 9 positions agree with TRBD1. CDR3 length: 17 residues. V lost 2 bases and J lost 13; bases outside the gene matches: 18. Germline CDR1 reads SGHTA; CDR2 reads FQGNSA. The CDR3 sequence is CASSLFSSGTGYNEQYF. DNA of the CDR3: TGTGCCAGCAGCTTATTTAGTTCTGGGACAGGGTACAATGAGCAGTACTTC.

The chain is built from TRBV5-5 and TRBJ1-1; D not resolved. This CDR3 has 15 residues. CDR1 is SGHKS and CDR2 is YYEKEE in the germline V gene (reference sequence). With 1 base removed from V and 7 bases from J, the gap between germline ends came to 17 bases. The CDR3 region is CASSLSGTAVNEAFF. The DNA of the CDR3 is TGTGCCAGCAGCTTGTCGGGCACCGCGGTGAATGAAGCTTTCTTT.

This clonotype showed up many times. This sequence joins TRBV3-1 and TRBJ2-2; D possibly corresponds to TRBD1 (5 bases). V was shortened by 2 bases and J by 1 base, with 5 bases between the two germline ends. CDR1 LGHDT and CDR2 YNNKEL come from the germline V gene (reference sequence). There are 14 residues in the CDR3. In nucleotides, the CDR3 is TGTGCCAGCAGCCAAACAGGGAACACCGGGGAGCTGTTTTTT. Translation gives CASSQTGNTGELFF.

At least ten counts were recorded for this clonotype. This chain connects TRBV12-3 or TRBV12-4 to TRBJ2-7, with D perhaps matching TRBD1 (5 bases). Trimming removed 6 bases from V and 5 bases from J, with 20 bases in between. This CDR3 is built from 15 residues. CDR3 amino acids: CASSPGQAGPHEQYF. The CDR3 bases are TGTGCCAGCAGCCCAGGTCAGGCAGGGCCCCACGAGCAGTACTTC.

The table lists this clonotype with many counts. This chain connects TRBV7-9 to TRBJ2-2; D remains unclear. The CDR3 runs 13 residues. Germline V gene sequence: CDR1 SEHNR, CDR2 FQNEAQ (reference sequence). V lost 6 bases to trimming and J lost 3 bases, with 8 bases between them. The CDR3 nucleotides read TGTGCCAGCAGTCTCGTAGACACCGGGGAGCTGTTTTTT. Its protein is CASSLVDTGELFF.

This clonotype occurred a few times. The chain joins TRBV12-3 or TRBV12-4 to TRBJ1-1; D unclear. There are 13 residues in the CDR3. V gave up 6 bases and J gave up 1 base, with 9 bases separating them. CDR3 bases: TGTGCCAGCAGCTCGCAGCGGAACACTGAAGCTTTCTTT. It yields the protein CASSSQRNTEAFF.

This clonotype has a count of ten or more. The chain uses TRBV29-1 and TRBJ2-1, with a possible D match to TRBD1 (5 bases). V dropped 2 bases and J dropped 1 base, with 9 bases sitting between them. From germline, CDR1 is SQVTM and CDR2 ANQGSEA. This CDR3 is built from 14 residues. The CDR3 region is CSVERTPSYNEQFF. Written as DNA, the CDR3 is TGCAGCGTTGAAAGGACACCTTCCTACAATGAGCAGTTCTTC.

In its sample, this clonotype was seen many times. This chain links TRBV10-3 with TRBJ1-2; D is unresolved. The CDR3 runs 15 residues. CDR1 and CDR2 from the germline V gene are ENHRY and SYGVKD. Trimming pared 3 bases from V and 8 bases from J, leaving 19 bases between. CDR3 nucleotides: TGTGCCATCAGTGATGGGGAGGCCTCCCGCTGGGGCTACACCTTC. The encoded protein is CAISDGEASRWGYTF.

At least ten counts were recorded for this clonotype. The gene calls are TRBV2 and TRBJ2-1; D may be TRBD1 (6 bases). The CDR3 has 13 residues. The germline V and J ends were trimmed by 4 bases and 10 bases, with 14 bases remaining between them. Germline CDR1 reads SNHLY; CDR2 reads FYNNEI. The CDR3 DNA follows: TGTGCCAGCAGTGTGGTAGGGGGTAAAGAGCAGTTCTTC. Its translation: CASSVVGGKEQFF.

As for this clonotype: Since a far larger clone is one base different, this is likely a read error. This chain uses TRBV27 with TRBJ2-1; 7 nucleotides align to TRBD2. The junction had 5 bases not matched to a gene; V was cut back by 3 bases and J by 0 bases. The V gene's germline CDR1 is MNHEY and CDR2 SMNVEV (reference sequence). The CDR3 consists of 16 residues. The CDR3 DNA sequence: TGTGCCAGCAGTTTGGAGCGGGGCGCCTCCTACAATGAGCAGTTCTTC. It specifies CASSLERGASYNEQFF.

This clonotype showed up just a few times. This chain links TRBV28 with TRBJ2-7; a possible D gene is TRBD2 (6 bases). The CDR3 is 13 residues long. Germline CDR1 is MDHEN and CDR2 is SYDVKM. V was shortened by 5 bases and J by 6 bases, with 14 bases between the two germline ends. The CDR3 bases are TGTGCCAGCAGTAAATTTGAGGGAGGCGAGCAGTACTTC. Translating it yields CASSKFEGGEQYF.

At least ten counts were recorded for this clonotype. V usage is TRBV5-6 and J usage is TRBJ2-3, with TRBD1 identical over 9 bases. The junction had 4 bases not matched to a gene; V was cut back by 0 bases and J by 2 bases. The CDR3 loop spans 16 amino acids. Germline assignment: CDR1 SGHDT and CDR2 YYEEEE. The CDR3 here is CASSLGQGGYTDTQYF. CDR3 in DNA: TGTGCCAGCAGCTTGGGACAGGGGGGTTACACAGATACGCAGTATTTT.

This clonotype came up many times. The chain has TRBV20-1 and TRBJ2-6, with 7 bases matching TRBD2. Per the germline V gene, CDR1 is DFQATT and CDR2 is SNEGSKA (reference sequence). The CDR3 contains 18 residues. After removal of 1 base from V and 0 bases from J, the junction contained 9 bases not matched to a gene. The CDR3, as DNA: TGCAGTGCTAGAGTTGGCGGGAGTGTAATCTCTGGGGCCAACGTCCTGACTTTC. The encoded protein is CSARVGGSVISGANVLTF.

This clonotype was counted ten times or more. The chain has TRBV7-2 and TRBJ2-5; 10 bases match TRBD1. The germline CDR1 and CDR2 sequences are SGHTA and FQGNSA. Trimming cost V 5 bases and J 5 bases; bases outside gene matches: 11. This CDR3 has 16 residues. The CDR3 protein is CASSPGGTGVGETQYF. Written as DNA, the CDR3 is TGTGCCAGCAGCCCGGGGGGGACAGGGGTTGGGGAGACCCAGTACTTC. The entire variable domain, with the rest obtained from reference TRBV7-2 and TRBJ2-5, is as follows: GAGVSQSPSNKVTEKGKDVELRCDPISGHTALYWYRQSLGQGLEFLIYFQGNSAPDKSGLPSDRFSAERTGGSVSTLTIQRTQQEDSAVYLCASSPGGTGVGETQYFGPGTRLLVL.

This clonotype was recorded at least ten times. The chain carries TRBV20-1 and TRBJ1-6; unclear D gene. CDR3 length equals 12 residues. The V end was cut by 6 bases, the J end by 10 bases, with 13 bases between. In germline, CDR1 is DFQATT, CDR2 SNEGSKA (reference sequence). CDR3 in amino acids: CSARLAGSPLHF. CDR3 in DNA: TGCAGTGCCAGGTTGGCGGGATCACCCCTCCACTTT.

The chain combines TRBV6-6 with TRBJ1-4; 9 bases agree with TRBD1. V shed 7 bases, J shed 8 bases, and the junction held 8 bases outside the gene matches. The length of the CDR3 is 14 residues. The germline V gene has CDR1 MNHNY and CDR2 SVGAGI (reference sequence). The CDR3 here is CASNEDRGGEKLFF. CDR3 nucleotide sequence: TGTGCCAGCAATGAGGACAGGGGAGGAGAAAAACTGTTTTTT.

The chain carries TRBV9 and TRBJ2-7, with TRBD2 as a possible D gene (5 bases). This CDR3 has 14 residues. Germline values: CDR1 SGDLS, CDR2 YYNGEE. V shed 2 bases and J shed 2 bases, with 11 bases lying between them. The CDR3 bases are TGTGCCAGCAGCGTTCATACGGGAACCTACGAGCAGTACTTC. Amino acids: CASSVHTGTYEQYF. The full variable domain, in which reference TRBV9 and TRBJ2-7 provide the parts outside the CDR3, is DSGVTQTPKHLITATGQRVTLRCSPRSGDLSVYWYQQSLDQGLQFLIQYYNGEERAKGNILERFSAQQFPDLHSELNLSSLELGDSALYFCASSVHTGTYEQYFGPGTRLTVT.

This clonotype has a count of ten or more. The chain joins TRBV3-1 to TRBJ2-2; TRBD2 might be the D (6 bases). The ends were cut back, 4 bases at V and 4 bases at J, with 10 bases in the middle. The germline CDR1 and CDR2 sequences are LGHDT and YNNKEL (reference sequence). The CDR3 covers 14 residues. The CDR3 protein is CASSPGTSTGELFF. CDR3 coding DNA: TGTGCCAGCAGCCCCGGGACTTCCACCGGGGAGCTGTTTTTT.